This TCR beta chain was observed in a study of blood T cell repertoires in COVID-19. Overall study: In each case, the material was cDNA or gDNA derived from T cells, B-cell-depleted T cells, or PBMCs.

Germline CDR1 is LGHNA and CDR2 is YNFKEQ. Unmatched junction bases numbered 12, after V lost 8 bases and J lost 9 bases. CDR3 length equals 16 residues. In the authors' workflow: The assay estimated nucleated cells by amplifying reference gene primers. Produced via immunoSEQ multiplex PCR; TCRdb's table is partial and in-frame only. V, J and clone size were drawn from that table, and D and trimming were deduced from the DNA. The sample includes around 30,000 clones, 75% of them seen just once. This TCR derives from a man older than 75 with active or convalescent COVID-19. This chain joins TRBV4-2 and TRBJ2-1, with 14 nucleotides matching TRBD2. Material: peripheral blood. This chain's CDR3 is CASHTGTSGGNVEQFF. CDR3 bases: TGTGCCAGCCACACAGGGACTAGCGGGGGTAATGTTGAGCAGTTCTTC.